This T cell receptor (beta chain) came from a study of OX40 agonist ivuxolimab in advanced cancers. Clones were read by immunoSEQ multiplex PCR, and TCRdb kept only the in-frame ones, dropping some. The sample records more than 40,000 clones, roughly 88% being singletons. Germline CDR1 is SGDLS and CDR2 is YYNGEE. V trimming: 1 base; J trimming: 5 bases; junction bases outside the gene matches: 1. This CDR3 contains 14 residues. The gene calls are TRBV9 and TRBJ2-2; 8 bases match TRBD1. The source of this sequence is an adult with an advanced solid tumor such as melanoma, head and neck, liver or kidney cancer. Source: CD4+ or CD8+ T cells sorted from blood, taken in a trial of the OX40 agonist ivuxolimab. The CDR3 is CASSVTGGTGELFF. The CDR3 bases are TGTGCCAGCAGCGTAACAGGGGGTACCGGGGAGCTGTTTTTT.